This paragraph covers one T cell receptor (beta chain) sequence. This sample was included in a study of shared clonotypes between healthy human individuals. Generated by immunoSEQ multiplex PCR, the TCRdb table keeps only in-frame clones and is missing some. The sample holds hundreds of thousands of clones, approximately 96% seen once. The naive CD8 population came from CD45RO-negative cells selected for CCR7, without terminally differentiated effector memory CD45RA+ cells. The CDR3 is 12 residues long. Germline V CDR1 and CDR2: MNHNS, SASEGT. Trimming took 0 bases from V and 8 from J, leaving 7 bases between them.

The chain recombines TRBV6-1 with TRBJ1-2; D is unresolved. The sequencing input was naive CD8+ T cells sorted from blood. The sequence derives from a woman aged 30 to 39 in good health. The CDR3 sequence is CASSEAPRGYTF. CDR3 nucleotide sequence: TGTGCCAGCAGTGAAGCCCCCCGGGGCTACACCTTC.